Reported below is one T cell receptor (beta chain). As yet, its antigen is unknown. This record comes from a study of T cell repertoires in cytomegalovirus infection. Study as a whole: Well-studied HLA-B-restricted epitopes and recently identified HLA-C-restricted epitopes of CMV were both used in the study. Both a matching HLA type and CMV infection were indicated by public TCR beta signatures. Study-wide findings and caveats: The cumulative frequency of public TCR beta families distinguished individuals who carried CMV together with the relevant HLA. The ex vivo response showed dominance by HLA-C-restricted CMV-specific TCR beta clonotypes.

TCRdb recomputed calls from the reads with MiXCR, one row per CDR3 protein. Of fewer than 900,000 distinct CDR3 sequences in the sample, about 29% are singletons; the top ten hold approximately 14%. CDR3 length equals 14 residues. The germline V gene has CDR1 SNHLY and CDR2 FYNNEI. V dropped 6 bases and J dropped 1 base, with 11 bases sitting between them. The receptor's source is a human donor in good health (CMV status not recorded). Some clones in this sample may be carry-over from other donors' samples. The chain couples TRBV2 to TRBJ2-3; D call uncertain. This sample comprised cultured CD8+ T cells from PBMCs, obtained from culture after CMV antigen stimulation. The CDR3, as DNA: TGTGCCAGCAGCCCAAGCGATGGCACAGATACGCAGTATTTT. The encoded protein is CASSPSDGTDTQYF.